The 29 T cell receptor beta chains reported below all come from one sample, sequenced in a study of Ad26.COV2.S vaccination and SARS-CoV-2 variants. Treatment specified: about 20 received Ad26.COV2.S at low or high dose, single or two shots; about 5 received placebo; per-sample allocation not given. Sampling was performed 63 days after the first vaccine or placebo injection. The table came from immunoSEQ multiplex PCR; TCRdb's copy has only in-frame clones and leaves some out. The sample records a few hundred thousand clones, about 90% being singletons. Specimen: peripheral blood, collected in a trial of Ad26.COV2.S vaccine versus placebo. These receptors were obtained from a person between 18 and 59 years old who received the Ad26.COV2.S COVID-19 vaccine or a placebo.

The CDR3 here is CAIKEPGQGFYNEQFF. In DNA, the CDR3 is TGTGCCATCAAGGAACCGGGACAGGGGTTCTACAATGAGCAGTTCTTC. V gene TRBV10-3 combines with J gene TRBJ2-1, with TRBD1 matching over 10 bases. V shed 7 bases and J 3 bases; nucleotides not matched to a gene: 9. Germline V CDR1 and CDR2: ENHRY, SYGVKD. There are 16 residues in the CDR3.

The chain has TRBV21-1 and TRBJ2-5; the table names TRBD2, a call not compared with the DNA. TRBV21-1 is flagged as a pseudogene. The CDR3 is made up of 12 amino acids. The CDR3 sequence is CASSKGGETQYF. As DNA, the CDR3 is TGTGCCAGCAGCAAAGGCGGAGAGACCCAGTACTTC.

This chain joins TRBV7-6 and TRBJ2-5; the D is unclear. Germline V gene data show CDR1 as SGHVS and CDR2 as FNYEAQ. The CDR3 length is 14 residues. V was trimmed by 6 bases and J by 0 bases, leaving 11 bases between them. The CDR3 spells CASSFRLNQETQYF. Here the CDR3 DNA reads TGTGCCAGCAGTTTCAGACTGAACCAAGAGACCCAGTACTTC.

The chain uses TRBV11-3 and TRBJ2-1; D possibly uses TRBD1 or TRBD2 (5 bases each). The CDR3 length is 15 residues. Germline V gives CDR1 SGHNT, CDR2 YENEEA. V was cut by 0 bases and J by 6 bases, with 12 bases left in between. The CDR3 sequence: CASSLDRGPSNEQFF. DNA of the CDR3: TGTGCCAGCAGCTTAGATCGGGGACCATCCAATGAGCAGTTCTTC.

This rearrangement joins TRBV6-6 to TRBJ1-6; perhaps TRBD1 as D (6 bases). This CDR3 spans 13 amino acids. V was clipped by 6 bases and J by 7 bases, with 10 bases between them. Germline CDR1 MNHNY, CDR2 SVGAGI (reference sequence). The CDR3 loop is CASSLTGNSPLHF. The CDR3 nucleotides are TGTGCCAGCAGCCTAACAGGGAATTCACCCCTCCACTTT.

This chain links TRBV11-1 with TRBJ2-5; D is ambiguous. Germline V lookup: CDR1 SGHAT, CDR2 FQDESV (reference sequence). The CDR3 has 14 residues. Trimming took 4 bases from V and 5 from J, leaving 14 bases between them. The CDR3 here is CASSSSPSSETQYF. CDR3 sequence (DNA): TGTGCCAGCAGCTCATCTCCCAGCAGCGAGACCCAGTACTTC.

J is TRBJ2-2 and V is TRBV27; the D is unclear. V dropped 3 bases and J dropped 2 bases, with 16 bases sitting between them. Germline V gene data show CDR1 as MNHEY and CDR2 as SMNVEV (reference sequence). The CDR3 consists of 17 residues. The CDR3 region has the DNA TGTGCCAGCAGTTTTACGCACCTATACAGCAACACCGGGGAGCTGTTTTTT. It codes for CASSFTHLYSNTGELFF.

The V call is TRBV6-6, the J call TRBJ1-5; possible D gene TRBD1, 5 bases. Germline values: CDR1 MNHNY, CDR2 SVGAGI (reference sequence). The V end lost 7 bases, the J end lost 6 bases, and 19 bases lay between the germline ends. CDR3 length equals 15 residues. The CDR3 nucleotides read TGTGCCAGCATTCCCGGGGGTGGTAATGGTCAGCCCCAGCATTTT. It is translated as CASIPGGGNGQPQHF.

The chain has TRBV5-4 and TRBJ2-1, with D possibly being TRBD1 (5 bases). CDR1 is SGHNT, CDR2 YYREEE, per germline (reference sequence). The CDR3 runs to 18 residues. V was pared by 4 bases and J by 0 bases, with 20 bases between. CDR3 protein: CASSLAPLGQGSYNEQFF. Written as DNA, the CDR3 is TGTGCCAGCAGCCTGGCACCACTGGGGCAGGGCTCCTACAATGAGCAGTTCTTC.

The CDR3 region is CASSYLGSYGYTF. The DNA of the CDR3 is TGTGCCAGCAGTTACTTAGGAAGCTATGGCTACACCTTC. The V call is TRBV6-5, the J call TRBJ1-2; D is uncertain. V dropped 1 base and J dropped 4 bases, with 7 bases sitting between them. The CDR3 is made up of 13 amino acids. CDR1 MNHEY and CDR2 SVGAGI come from the germline V gene.

This chain connects TRBV13 to TRBJ2-2; a possible D gene is TRBD1 (5 bases). The V end lost 5 bases, the J end lost 5 bases, and 18 bases lay between the germline ends. The CDR3 is made up of 16 amino acids. Per germline, CDR1 PRHDT and CDR2 FYEKMQ (reference sequence). This chain's CDR3 is CASSPRAGLRTGELFF. DNA of the CDR3: TGTGCCAGCAGCCCACGGGCAGGGCTAAGAACCGGGGAGCTGTTTTTT.

V is TRBV27 and J is TRBJ2-7, with TRBD1 matching over 9 bases. Trimming cost V 3 bases and J 5 bases; bases outside gene matches: 8. Germline assignment: CDR1 MNHEY and CDR2 SMNVEV (reference sequence). This CDR3 is built from 15 residues. The CDR3 DNA is TGTGCCAGCAGTTTGACCGGGACAGGGTTCAACGAGCAGTACTTC. It is translated as CASSLTGTGFNEQYF.

The genes are TRBV12-3 or TRBV12-4 and TRBJ2-7; D remains unclear. CDR3 length: 11 residues. V lost 4 bases and J lost 2, with 3 bases in between. The CDR3 DNA follows: TGTGCCAGCAGTTCACCCTACGAGCAGTACTTC. Its protein is CASSSPYEQYF.

The chain couples TRBV7-8 to TRBJ2-3; 7 nucleotides line up with TRBD2. The germline CDR1 and CDR2 sequences are SGHVS and FQNEAQ. V trimming: 1 base; J trimming: 4 bases; junction bases outside the gene matches: 14. The CDR3 spans 18 residues. As DNA, the CDR3 is TGTGCCAGCAGCTTAGGGATGAAAGCGGGATCCTTTCCAGATACGCAGTATTTT. This sequence encodes CASSLGMKAGSFPDTQYF.

The chain employs TRBV28 and TRBJ2-5; tentative D call: TRBD2 (6 bases). This CDR3 comprises 13 residues. Trimming stripped 8 bases from V and 5 bases from J, with 15 bases between. CDR1 is MDHEN, CDR2 SYDVKM, per germline. In nucleotides, the CDR3 is TGTGCCAGCGGAGGGAACAGCGGCGAGACCCAGTACTTC. This sequence encodes CASGGNSGETQYF.

The V gene is TRBV5-4, the J gene TRBJ2-2; D not certain. V lost 4 bases, J lost 6 bases, and 19 bases lay in between. This CDR3 spans 16 amino acids. Looked up from germline, CDR1 is SGHNT and CDR2 is YYREEE (reference sequence). The CDR3: CASSPAPSGVSGELFF. The CDR3 DNA sequence: TGTGCCAGCAGCCCGGCGCCCTCCGGCGTTTCCGGGGAGCTGTTTTTT.

This chain uses TRBV7-9 with TRBJ2-6; the D is unclear. Trimming cost V 6 bases and J 1 base, with 4 bases left between them. This CDR3 contains 13 residues. Germline loops: CDR1 SEHNR, CDR2 FQNEAQ (reference sequence). CDR3 in amino acids: CASSYSGANVLTF. The CDR3 region has the DNA TGTGCCAGCAGTTATTCTGGGGCCAACGTCCTGACTTTC.

This clone was recorded only once. The chain employs TRBV9 and TRBJ2-1; TRBD2 aligns across 7 bases. This CDR3 is built from 15 residues. Germline CDR1 and CDR2: SGDLS and YYNGEE. The ends lost 3 bases at V and 1 base at J; junction bases unmatched: 4. Here the CDR3 reads CASSGEGLSYNEQFF. The CDR3 nucleotides are TGTGCCAGCAGCGGGGAGGGGTTATCCTACAATGAGCAGTTCTTC.

The chain carries TRBV7-3 and TRBJ2-1; TRBD2 agrees at 15 bases. This CDR3 region has 16 residues. J gave up 7 bases and V 4 bases, and 5 bases lay outside the gene matches. Germline V lookup: CDR1 SGHTA, CDR2 FQGTGA. CDR3 nucleotide sequence: TGTGCCAGCAGCTGGGGACTAGCGGGAGGAGGGAATGAGCAGTTCTTC. As protein: CASSWGLAGGGNEQFF.

This chain uses TRBV6-2 or TRBV6-3 with TRBJ1-5; D is ambiguous. The V end lost 4 bases, the J end lost 11 bases, and 12 bases lay between the germline ends. Germline loops: CDR1 MNHEY, CDR2 SVGEGT. The CDR3 runs 12 residues. The CDR3 DNA reads TGTGCCAGCAGTTTCGAGGAGTGGGCCCAGCATTTT. This translates into CASSFEEWAQHF.

The chain joins TRBV12-3 or TRBV12-4 to TRBJ1-5; D gene unclear. The CDR3 is 13 residues long. Trimming cost V 3 bases and J 4 bases, with 7 bases left between them. The CDR3 loop is CASSFVQNQPQHF. The CDR3 DNA follows: TGTGCCAGCAGTTTTGTACAGAATCAGCCCCAGCATTTT.

The chain employs TRBV9 and TRBJ2-1, with 8 bases lining up with TRBD1. CDR1 and CDR2 from the germline V gene are SGDLS and YYNGEE. This CDR3 is 21 amino acids long. After removal of 2 bases from V and 0 bases from J, the junction contained 19 bases not matched to a gene. The CDR3 loop is CASSVIPWTGLPLSSYNEQFF. As DNA, the CDR3 is TGTGCCAGCAGCGTGATACCTTGGACAGGGCTACCGTTGAGCTCCTACAATGAGCAGTTCTTC.

This chain joins TRBV21-1 and TRBJ2-7; the tabulated D call, TRBD2, remains unverified against the DNA. TRBV21-1 is a pseudogene segment. This CDR3 is built from 14 residues. The CDR3 bases are TGTGCCAGCTGCCCCCGGGGGGGTCCCTACGAGCAGTACTTC. It yields the protein CASCPRGGPYEQYF.

V gene TRBV4-2 combines with J gene TRBJ1-2; 7 positions match TRBD1. This CDR3 spans 18 amino acids. The J segment lost 4 bases and the V segment lost 4 bases, leaving 18 bases of the junction unmatched. The germline V gene has CDR1 LGHNA and CDR2 YNFKEQ. The CDR3 loop reads CASSLWTGRQVFPYGYTF. The CDR3, as DNA: TGTGCCAGCAGCCTTTGGACAGGCCGTCAGGTTTTCCCCTATGGCTACACCTTC.

The gene calls are TRBV4-1 and TRBJ2-6; tentatively, D is TRBD1 (5 bases). The CDR3 length is 15 residues. Germline V gene sequence: CDR1 MGHRA, CDR2 YSYEKL. The ends were cut back, 4 bases at V and 0 bases at J, with 7 bases in the middle. The CDR3 nucleotides read TGCGCCAGCAGCCTGACAGTCTCTGGGGCCAACGTCCTGACTTTC. Protein: CASSLTVSGANVLTF.

The genes are TRBV27 and TRBJ2-7, with 7 bases lining up with TRBD2. Losses at the gene ends were 5 bases for V and 3 bases for J; bases not matched to a gene: 1. Germline lookup yields CDR1 MNHEY and CDR2 SMNVEV (reference sequence). The CDR3 has 12 residues. The CDR3 here is CASSGGGYEQYF. The CDR3 region has the DNA TGTGCCAGCAGTGGGGGGGGCTACGAGCAGTACTTC.

This chain connects TRBV5-6 to TRBJ2-1; tentatively, D is TRBD1 or TRBD2 (6 bases each). V dropped 1 base and J dropped 4 bases, with 12 bases sitting between them. Per the germline V gene, CDR1 is SGHDT and CDR2 is YYEEEE. CDR3 length: 15 residues. In nucleotides, the CDR3 is TGTGCCAGCAGCTTGTCAGGGGCGGGGTACAATGAGCAGTTCTTC. As protein: CASSLSGAGYNEQFF. Complete variable domain (other parts from reference TRBV5-6 and TRBJ2-1): DAGVTQSPTHLIKTRGQQVTLRCSPKSGHDTVSWYQQALGQGPQFIFQYYEEEERQRGNFPDRFSGHQFPNYSSELNVNALLLGDSALYLCASSLSGAGYNEQFFGPGTRLTVL.

The chain carries TRBV29-1 and TRBJ2-5, with 9 nucleotides matching TRBD1. This CDR3 has 15 amino acids. The J segment lost 4 bases and the V segment lost 7 bases, leaving 13 bases of the junction unmatched. Per the germline V gene, CDR1 is SQVTM and CDR2 is ANQGSEA. CDR3 DNA sequence: TGCAGCGCTCGCCTCTTACAGGGGGCCTCAGAGACCCAGTACTTC. This codes for CSARLLQGASETQYF.

This clone was found once. The V gene is TRBV7-8, the J gene TRBJ2-7, with 13 bases identical to TRBD2. The CDR3 length is 18 residues. With V trimmed by 6 bases and J by 0 bases, 11 bases remained unmatched. The V gene's germline CDR1 is SGHVS and CDR2 FQNEAQ. The DNA of the CDR3 is TGTGCCAGCAGATTTGGACTAGCGGGAGATAAGAACTCCTACGAGCAGTACTTC. It codes for CASRFGLAGDKNSYEQYF. Supplemented by reference TRBV7-8 and TRBJ2-7, the full variable domain reads GAGVSQSPRYKVAKRGQDVALRCDPISGHVSLFWYQQALGQGPEFLTYFQNEAQLDKSGLPSDRFFAERPEGSVSTLKIQRTQQEDSAVYLCASRFGLAGDKNSYEQYFGPGTRLTVT.